This TCR beta chain was recovered during a study of T cell repertoires in cytomegalovirus infection. About this clonotype itself: No antigen is known for it.

In germline, CDR1 is SNHLY, CDR2 FYNNEI. The J segment lost 4 bases and the V segment lost 6 bases, leaving 5 bases of the junction unmatched. CDR3 size: 13 residues. Findings of the study overall: In two of eight donors, the top clonotype was HLA-C-restricted CMV-specific.

Via MiXCR, TCRdb re-called the reads, giving one row per CDR3 protein. Counted here are approximately 700,000 distinct CDR3 sequences, less than 40% occurring once; the ten biggest clones make up roughly 2.9%. This chain uses TRBV2 with TRBJ1-2; TRBD1 aligns across 7 bases. The TCR comes from a human donor in good health (CMV status not recorded). Some clones in this sample may be carry-over from other donors' samples. The sequencing sample was made of PBMCs. The CDR3 coding sequence is TGTGCCAGCAGCGCGACAGGGAGCTATGGCTACACCTTC. Amino acid sequence: CASSATGSYGYTF.